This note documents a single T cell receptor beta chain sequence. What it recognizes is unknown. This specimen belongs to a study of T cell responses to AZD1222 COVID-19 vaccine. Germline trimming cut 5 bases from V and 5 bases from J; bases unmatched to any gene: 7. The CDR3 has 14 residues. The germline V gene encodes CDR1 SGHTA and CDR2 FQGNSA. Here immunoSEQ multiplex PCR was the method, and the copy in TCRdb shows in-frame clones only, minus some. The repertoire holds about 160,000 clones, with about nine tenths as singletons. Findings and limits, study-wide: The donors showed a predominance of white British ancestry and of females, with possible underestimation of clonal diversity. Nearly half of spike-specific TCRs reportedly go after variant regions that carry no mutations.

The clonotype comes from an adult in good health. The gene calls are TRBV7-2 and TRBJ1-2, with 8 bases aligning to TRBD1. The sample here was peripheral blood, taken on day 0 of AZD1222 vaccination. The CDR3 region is CASSRTGLRYGYTF. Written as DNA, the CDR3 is TGTGCCAGCAGCAGGACAGGGCTCCGATATGGCTACACCTTC.